The next 32 T cell receptor beta chains were all read from a single sample in a study of blood T cell repertoires in COVID-19. The repertoire was sequenced with immunoSEQ multiplex PCR; TCRdb's copy has only in-frame clones and lacks some. The table includes about 67,000 clones, around 88% detected once. The sequencing sample was made of peripheral blood. The source of these receptors is a woman older than 75 with acute or convalescent COVID-19.

This chain joins TRBV2 and TRBJ2-7; 10 bases map to TRBD2. The ends lost 7 bases at V and 3 bases at J; junction bases unmatched: 6. CDR1 and CDR2 (germline): SNHLY, FYNNEI. The CDR3 runs to 14 residues. The CDR3 coding sequence is TGTGCCAGCATCTTCGAGCGGGGGGGCTACGAGCAGTACTTC. It translates to CASIFERGGYEQYF.

This rearrangement joins TRBV5-1 to TRBJ1-4; D gene ambiguous. Germline CDR1 is SGHRS and CDR2 is YFSETQ. V was trimmed by 3 bases and J by 8 bases, leaving 5 bases between them. CDR3 length: 11 amino acids. CDR3 loop: CASSYGEKLFF. CDR3 DNA: TGCGCCAGCAGCTACGGGGAAAAACTGTTTTTT.

This clone was seen a handful of times. The rearrangement uses TRBV19 and TRBJ1-5; weak D call: TRBD1 (5 bases). The CDR3 is 15 residues long. V lost 4 bases, J lost 4 bases, and 14 bases lay in between. Germline V gene lookup returns CDR1 LNHDA and CDR2 SQIVND (reference sequence). CDR3 nucleotides: TGTGCCAGTAGTAGTCGGGGGGGTTTAAATCAGCCCCAGCATTTT. Protein product: CASSSRGGLNQPQHF.

The chain recombines TRBV29-1 with TRBJ2-3, with TRBD2 matching 10 bases. Trimming cost V 7 bases and J 6 bases; bases outside gene matches: 13. The CDR3 is made up of 15 amino acids. CDR1 SQVTM and CDR2 ANQGSEA come from the germline V gene. DNA for the CDR3: TGCAGCGCCGGGGCTAGCGGGAGTATAACCGATACGCAGTATTTT. As protein: CSAGASGSITDTQYF.

V gene TRBV4-1 combines with J gene TRBJ2-7, with D maybe TRBD2 (5 bases). Trimming removed 2 bases from V and 6 bases from J, with 14 bases in between. Germline V lookup: CDR1 MGHRA, CDR2 YSYEKL. The CDR3 consists of 14 residues. The CDR3 protein is CASSQLRGWGEQYF. DNA of the CDR3: TGCGCCAGCAGCCAATTGAGAGGGTGGGGCGAGCAGTACTTC.

This clone has only a few counts. In nucleotides, the CDR3 is TGTGCCAGCAGTCCGGGGGGGAAGAACACCGGGGAGCTGTTTTTT. Translating it yields CASSPGGKNTGELFF. The chain has TRBV28 and TRBJ2-2; TRBD2 aligns across 8 bases. After removal of 5 bases from V and 1 base from J, the junction contained 3 bases not matched to a gene. The CDR3 is made up of 15 amino acids. Germline assignment: CDR1 MDHEN and CDR2 SYDVKM.

The chain uses TRBV30 and TRBJ1-2; unclear D gene. Deletions cut 0 bases from V and 14 bases from J, with 19 bases between. The CDR3 loop spans 13 amino acids. Looked up from germline, CDR1 is GTSNPN and CDR2 is SVGIG (reference sequence). The CDR3 DNA sequence: TGTGCCTGGAGTGTAAACCCGATCGGTTACCGGACCTTC. Amino acid sequence: CAWSVNPIGYRTF.

The CDR3 DNA sequence: TGTGCCAGCTCACGGACAGGGCGAGGAGATGAAAAACTGTTTTTT. It yields the protein CASSRTGRGDEKLFF. The chain joins TRBV18 to TRBJ1-4; 8 bases line up with TRBD1. The CDR3 extends over 15 amino acids. The germline gives CDR1 KGHSH, CDR2 LQKENI. J lost 6 bases, V lost 4 bases, and 7 bases had no gene match.

The J gene is TRBJ2-7, the V gene TRBV21-1; the table's D call of TRBD2 was not tested on the DNA. TRBV21-1 is a documented pseudogene. This CDR3 has 15 residues. CDR3 nucleotide sequence: TGTGCCAGCAGCCTAGCAGGAGTCCTTCCGGGGGAGCAGTACTTC. Translated, it gives CASSLAGVLPGEQYF.

The chain combines TRBV6-1 with TRBJ1-2; D is uncertain. This CDR3 is 14 amino acids long. V shed 0 bases and J shed 8 bases, with 13 bases lying between them. Germline V gene lookup returns CDR1 MNHNS and CDR2 SASEGT. The DNA of the CDR3 is TGTGCCAGCAGTGAAGCAAGATCCGTTCGGGGCTACACCTTC. Protein sequence: CASSEARSVRGYTF.

The J gene is TRBJ2-1, the V gene TRBV18; TRBD2 matches 10 bases. Per germline, CDR1 KGHSH and CDR2 LQKENI. Unmatched junction bases numbered 13, after V lost 5 bases and J lost 9 bases. There are 16 residues in the CDR3. CDR3 sequence (DNA): TGTGCCAGCTCAAGAGAAGCGGGGGGGCCTATTACTGAGCAGTTCTTC. Translated, it gives CASSREAGGPITEQFF.

CDR3 bases: TGCGCCAGCAGCGCTGGAGGGGATGAAAAACTGTTTTTT. It encodes CASSAGGDEKLFF. The V call is TRBV5-1, the J call TRBJ1-4; D might be TRBD1 (5 bases). V lost 4 bases to trimming and J lost 6 bases, with 10 bases between them. The CDR3 is 13 amino acids. Per the germline V gene, CDR1 is SGHRS and CDR2 is YFSETQ. Together with reference TRBV5-1 and TRBJ1-4, the CDR3 gives the full variable domain: KAGVTQTPRYLIKTRGQQVTLSCSPISGHRSVSWYQQTPGQGLQFLFEYFSETQRNKGNFPGRFSGRQFSNSRSEMNVSTLELGDSALYLCASSAGGDEKLFFGSGTQLSVL.

V gene TRBV7-9 combines with J gene TRBJ2-7, with TRBD2 matching over 8 bases. J gave up 4 bases and V 6 bases, and 8 bases lay outside the gene matches. The CDR3 totals 14 residues. Germline assignment: CDR1 SEHNR and CDR2 FQNEAQ (reference sequence). The CDR3 here is CASRDSGDPYEQYF. The CDR3 DNA reads as TGTGCCAGCAGAGATAGCGGGGACCCGTACGAGCAGTACTTC.

For the CDR3, the DNA is TGTGCCAGCAGGTTGGGCGGGAGTCGCTACGAGCAGTACTTC. Its translation is CASRLGGSRYEQYF. The rearrangement joins TRBV28 to TRBJ2-7, with 7 nucleotides matching TRBD2. V was pared by 6 bases and J by 3 bases, with 8 bases of the junction left unmatched. The CDR3 covers 14 residues. Looked up from germline, CDR1 is MDHEN and CDR2 is SYDVKM.

V is TRBV5-4 and J is TRBJ1-2; 8 positions agree with TRBD1. This CDR3 comprises 13 residues. Germline V CDR1 and CDR2: SGHNT, YYREEE (reference sequence). With V trimmed by 4 bases and J by 7 bases, 6 bases remained unmatched. The CDR3 nucleotides read TGTGCCAGCAGCAAGGACAGGGTGGGTGGCTACACCTTC. It translates to CASSKDRVGGYTF.

The rearrangement links TRBV2 to TRBJ2-7, with D uncertain. Trimming stripped 11 bases from V and 3 bases from J, with 5 bases between. The CDR3 runs to 9 residues. Germline values: CDR1 SNHLY, CDR2 FYNNEI. CDR3 coding DNA: TGTGCCCCCTACTACGAGCAGTACTTC. It codes for CAPYYEQYF.

The V call is TRBV11-2, the J call TRBJ2-7; D might be TRBD2 (7 bases). Trimming removed 5 bases from V and 2 bases from J, with 13 bases in between. The CDR3 runs 14 residues. Germline V lookup: CDR1 SGHAT, CDR2 FQNNGV. The CDR3 region is CASSASGGPYEQYF. CDR3 coding DNA: TGTGCCAGCAGCGCCTCCGGGGGGCCCTACGAGCAGTACTTC.

This chain connects TRBV19 to TRBJ1-2, with D hard to call. The ends were cut back, 6 bases at V and 5 bases at J, with 10 bases in the middle. From germline, CDR1 is LNHDA and CDR2 SQIVND (reference sequence). The CDR3 spans 12 residues. This chain's CDR3 is CASSLADYGYTF. In nucleotides, the CDR3 is TGTGCCAGTAGCTTGGCTGATTATGGCTACACCTTC.

This chain links TRBV7-2 with TRBJ1-2, with D perhaps matching TRBD1 (5 bases). Germline V gene data show CDR1 as SGHTA and CDR2 as FQGNSA. The CDR3 is 16 residues long. Trimming pared 1 base from V and 2 bases from J, leaving 14 bases between. The CDR3 protein is CASSLGGGAKNYGYTF. For the CDR3, the DNA is TGTGCCAGCAGCTTAGGGGGAGGGGCCAAGAACTATGGCTACACCTTC.

For this clone: One junction end disagrees with the germline gene, perhaps due to a read error. The gene calls are TRBV6-1 and TRBJ2-1; D perhaps matches TRBD2 (6 bases). The CDR3 totals 10 residues. CDR1 and CDR2 from the germline V gene are MNHNS and SASEGT. CDR3 bases: TGTGCCAGCAGTGAAGAAACGGGAGTCTTC. It encodes CASSEETGVF.

The V and J genes are TRBV2 and TRBJ2-1, with unresolved D. CDR1 and CDR2 from the germline V gene are SNHLY and FYNNEI. The V and J ends lost 7 bases and 7 bases respectively, with 8 bases between them. The CDR3 loop spans 11 amino acids. DNA for the CDR3: TGTGCCAGCACCCTACTGAATGAGCAGTTCTTC. Protein: CASTLLNEQFF.

J is TRBJ1-5 and V is TRBV11-2, with D possibly being TRBD1 (6 bases). Germline loops: CDR1 SGHAT, CDR2 FQNNGV. This CDR3 is built from 15 residues. V was cut by 5 bases and J by 0 bases, with 11 bases left in between. CDR3 DNA sequence: TGTGCCAGCAGCCCAGGGGTAACTAGCAATCAGCCCCAGCATTTT. Amino acid sequence: CASSPGVTSNQPQHF.

The DNA of the CDR3 is TGCGCCAGCAGCCGGAGGGCGTCTTATGGCTACACCTTC. Protein sequence: CASSRRASYGYTF. J is TRBJ1-2 and V is TRBV4-1, with D uncertain. Trimming stripped 4 bases from V and 5 bases from J, with 11 bases between. The CDR3 runs 13 residues. CDR1 and CDR2 from the germline V gene are MGHRA and YSYEKL.

V usage is TRBV18 and J usage is TRBJ1-5; TRBD1 matches 11 bases. The CDR3 length is 13 residues. CDR1 is KGHSH and CDR2 is LQKENI in the germline V gene. V lost 8 bases and J lost 7; bases outside the gene matches: 4. The CDR3 sequence is CASGQGAEQPQHF. CDR3 DNA: TGTGCCAGCGGACAGGGGGCAGAGCAGCCCCAGCATTTT.

This chain joins TRBV30 and TRBJ1-4, with D possibly matching TRBD1 (6 bases). The V end was cut by 3 bases, the J end by 5 bases, with 16 bases between. Germline CDR1 is GTSNPN and CDR2 is SVGIG (reference sequence). The CDR3 totals 15 residues. This chain's CDR3 is CAWSRPGALNEKLFF. CDR3 sequence (DNA): TGTGCCTGGAGCAGACCAGGGGCCCTAAATGAAAAACTGTTTTTT.

The chain is built from TRBV28 and TRBJ1-1; 12 nucleotides line up with TRBD1. Trimming removed 9 bases from V and 3 bases from J; junction bases left unmatched: 11. Germline V gene data show CDR1 as MDHEN and CDR2 as SYDVKM. The CDR3 is made up of 16 amino acids. The CDR3 DNA reads as TGTGCCAGTCCTCCGGGACAGGGGGCCTGGGACACTGAAGCTTTCTTT. This sequence encodes CASPPGQGAWDTEAFF.

The rearrangement links TRBV2 to TRBJ2-1; 11 nucleotides line up with TRBD2. The length of the CDR3 is 15 residues. Trimming at V came to 0 bases and at J to 7 bases, leaving 2 bases not matched to a gene. Germline CDR1 SNHLY, CDR2 FYNNEI. DNA for the CDR3: TGTGCCAGCAGTGAAGCTTTAGCGGGGGGGAATGAGCAGTTCTTC. This gives the protein CASSEALAGGNEQFF.

The V call is TRBV27, the J call TRBJ2-5, with a weak D call TRBD1 (7 bases). The V end was cut by 6 bases, the J end by 5 bases, with 16 bases between. CDR3 length equals 14 residues. Germline CDR1 and CDR2: MNHEY and SMNVEV (reference sequence). The CDR3 bases are TGTGCCAGCAGCATCAGGGGGGCGTGGGAGACCCAGTACTTC. The encoded protein is CASSIRGAWETQYF.

This chain links TRBV12-3 or TRBV12-4 with TRBJ1-2; 8 bases agree with TRBD1. The CDR3 has 13 amino acids. The V segment lost 5 bases and the J segment 2 bases; nucleotides outside the gene matches: 1. The CDR3 DNA follows: TGTGCCAGCAGTACAGGGGGGAACTATGGCTACACCTTC. As protein: CASSTGGNYGYTF.

The V call is TRBV5-1, the J call TRBJ2-5, with D possibly matching TRBD1 (6 bases). Between the trimmed V and J ends, which lost 5 bases and 0 bases, there was a span of 14 bases. Germline V gene lookup returns CDR1 SGHRS and CDR2 YFSETQ. This CDR3 comprises 15 residues. Here the CDR3 DNA reads TGCGCCAGCAGTTTGATTGGACAGAACCAAGAGACCCAGTACTTC. This translates into CASSLIGQNQETQYF.

The chain joins TRBV11-3 to TRBJ2-1; tentatively, D is TRBD2 (7 bases). From germline, CDR1 is SGHNT and CDR2 YENEEA. Deletions cut 1 base from V and 1 base from J, with 17 bases between. The length of the CDR3 is 18 residues. CDR3 amino acids: CASSLVGGARPSYNEQFF. CDR3 coding DNA: TGTGCCAGCAGCTTAGTAGGGGGGGCTCGTCCGTCCTACAATGAGCAGTTCTTC.

J is TRBJ1-2 and V is TRBV30; D is unresolved. There are 13 residues in the CDR3. V shed 0 bases and J shed 8 bases, with 13 bases lying between them. Germline CDR1 and CDR2: GTSNPN and SVGIG (reference sequence). As DNA, the CDR3 is TGTGCCTGGAGTGTACTAGGAAACAGCGGCTACACCTTC. Translating gives CAWSVLGNSGYTF.